The 31 T cell receptor beta chains below come from one sample, sequenced in a study of OX40 agonist ivuxolimab in advanced cancers. TCRdb's table, derived via immunoSEQ multiplex PCR, lists solely in-frame clones and lacks some. The table shows around 46,000 clones, with approximately 88% occurring only once. The input for sequencing was CD4+ or CD8+ T cells sorted from blood, taken in a trial of the OX40 agonist ivuxolimab. These receptors were taken from an adult with an advanced solid tumor such as melanoma, head and neck, liver or kidney cancer.

In its sample, this clone was seen once. The chain is built from TRBV18 and TRBJ2-3; no firm D call. CDR3 length: 15 residues. With 3 bases removed from V and 4 bases from J, the gap between germline ends came to 14 bases. The germline V gene has CDR1 KGHSH and CDR2 LQKENI. Written as DNA, the CDR3 is TGTGCCAGCTCACCTTCTCCTAGGGCCGCAGATACGCAGTATTTT. Its protein product is CASSPSPRAADTQYF.

The genes are TRBV7-9 and TRBJ1-4, with 9 bases aligning to TRBD1. J was trimmed by 1 base and V by 6 bases; bases with no gene match: 3. The V gene's germline CDR1 is SEHNR and CDR2 FQNEAQ (reference sequence). The CDR3 has 15 residues. The CDR3 DNA is TGTGCCAGCAGACGGGACAGGGAAACTAATGAAAAACTGTTTTTT. This translates into CASRRDRETNEKLFF. Filled out from reference TRBV7-9 and TRBJ1-4, the complete variable domain reads DTGVSQNPRHKITKRGQNVTFRCDPISEHNRLYWYRQTLGQGPEFLTYFQNEAQLEKSRLLSDRFSAERPKGSFSTLEIQRTEQGDSAMYLCASRRDRETNEKLFFGSGTQLSVL.

The J gene is TRBJ2-3, the V gene TRBV5-4; 7 nucleotides line up with TRBD2. The CDR3 has 15 residues. The germline V gene encodes CDR1 SGHNT and CDR2 YYREEE (reference sequence). V lost 1 base, J lost 4 bases, and 6 bases stayed unmatched. The CDR3 is CASSLSWEGPDTQYF. The DNA for the CDR3 is TGTGCCAGCAGCTTGAGCTGGGAGGGTCCAGATACGCAGTATTTT.

This clone was seen a few times. The chain employs TRBV6-5 and TRBJ1-2; 8 bases are a match to TRBD1. V lost 6 bases to trimming and J lost 0 bases; unmatched junction nucleotides: 6. Germline CDR1 is MNHEY and CDR2 is SVGAGI. The CDR3 length is 15 residues. CDR3 residues: CASRRGQGPNYGYTF. Written as DNA, the CDR3 is TGTGCCAGCAGAAGAGGACAGGGCCCTAACTATGGCTACACCTTC.

This chain connects TRBV25-1 to TRBJ2-2; 8 nucleotides line up with TRBD1. Unmatched junction bases numbered 6, after V lost 3 bases and J lost 6 bases. From germline, CDR1 is MGHDK and CDR2 SYGVNS. The CDR3 has 15 amino acids. The CDR3 region is CASSEEDRVPGELFF. DNA of the CDR3: TGTGCCAGCAGTGAGGAGGACAGGGTACCCGGGGAGCTGTTTTTT.

V usage is TRBV5-6 and J usage is TRBJ1-3; no clear D gene. Germline assignment: CDR1 SGHDT and CDR2 YYEEEE. The CDR3 covers 17 residues. Trimming removed 1 base from V and 0 bases from J, with 14 bases in between. The CDR3 loop reads CASSLLYRETSGNTIYF. DNA of the CDR3: TGTGCCAGCAGCTTGCTCTATCGGGAGACCTCTGGAAACACCATATATTTT.

The count of this clone is one. The chain combines TRBV11-3 with TRBJ1-5, with D unclear. CDR1 and CDR2 from the germline V gene are SGHNT and YENEEA. Trimming removed 3 bases at V and 3 bases at J, with 12 bases between. The CDR3 is 15 amino acids. The CDR3 DNA follows: TGTGCCAGCAGCTTCGGGCCCGATGACAATCAGCCCCAGCATTTT. It codes for CASSFGPDDNQPQHF.

This chain uses TRBV2 with TRBJ2-5, with D unclear. The CDR3 covers 11 residues. Trimming shortened V by 3 bases and J by 3 bases, and 2 bases separated the two germline ends. The germline CDR1 and CDR2 sequences are SNHLY and FYNNEI. CDR3 sequence reads: CASSEEETQYF. The DNA of the CDR3 is TGTGCCAGCAGTGAGGAAGAGACCCAGTACTTC.

V and J are TRBV4-3 and TRBJ2-3; D assignment may be TRBD1 or TRBD2 (6 bases each). CDR3 length: 15 residues. From germline, CDR1 is LGHNA and CDR2 YSLEER. V dropped 2 bases and J dropped 5 bases, with 14 bases sitting between them. The CDR3 region has the DNA TGCGCCAGCAGCCAAAAGGGGGGCCCGGGAGATACGCAGTATTTT. It encodes CASSQKGGPGDTQYF.

The chain carries TRBV27 and TRBJ2-2, with 9 bases that match TRBD2. CDR3 size: 16 residues. Germline CDR1 reads MNHEY; CDR2 reads SMNVEV (reference sequence). The J segment lost 1 base and the V segment lost 5 bases, leaving 5 bases of the junction unmatched. CDR3 sequence reads: CASSPQLAGNTGELFF. The CDR3 coding sequence is TGTGCCAGCAGTCCCCAACTAGCGGGGAACACCGGGGAGCTGTTTTTT.

The chain joins TRBV2 to TRBJ2-7; tentatively, D is TRBD1 or TRBD2 (5 bases each). CDR3 length: 15 amino acids. Germline V gene data show CDR1 as SNHLY and CDR2 as FYNNEI. Trimming pared 2 bases from V and 3 bases from J, leaving 14 bases between. The CDR3 DNA is TGTGCCAGCAGTGAATTGGGGGACCTGGTCTACGAGCAGTACTTC. It translates to CASSELGDLVYEQYF. Complete variable domain (other parts from reference TRBV2 and TRBJ2-7): EPEVTQTPSHQVTQMGQEVILRCVPISNHLYFYWYRQILGQKVEFLVSFYNNEISEKSEIFDDQFSVERPDGSNFTLKIRSTKLEDSAMYFCASSELGDLVYEQYFGPGTRLTVT.

This clone was observed a few times. The CDR3 protein is CASSGMGREPQHF. The CDR3 coding sequence is TGTGCCAGCAGCGGCATGGGCCGGGAGCCCCAGCATTTT. The chain links TRBV5-6 to TRBJ1-5; D ambiguous. Germline V CDR1 and CDR2: SGHDT, YYEEEE. With 4 bases removed from V and 8 bases from J, the gap between germline ends came to 13 bases. The CDR3 covers 13 residues. Drawing the rest from reference TRBV5-6 and TRBJ1-5, the complete variable domain is DAGVTQSPTHLIKTRGQQVTLRCSPKSGHDTVSWYQQALGQGPQFIFQYYEEEERQRGNFPDRFSGHQFPNYSSELNVNALLLGDSALYLCASSGMGREPQHFGDGTRLSIL.

The chain links TRBV27 to TRBJ2-1; D perhaps matches TRBD2 (5 bases). This CDR3 contains 13 residues. Looked up from germline, CDR1 is MNHEY and CDR2 is SMNVEV (reference sequence). The V and J ends lost 11 bases and 2 bases respectively, with 13 bases between them. This CDR3 is CAAQSGTYNEQFF. The DNA of the CDR3 is TGTGCCGCACAAAGCGGCACCTACAATGAGCAGTTCTTC.

The V and J genes are TRBV10-3 and TRBJ2-1; the D gene is possibly TRBD2 (5 bases). The CDR3 contains 12 residues. In germline, CDR1 is ENHRY, CDR2 SYGVKD. With 10 bases removed from V and 5 bases from J, the gap between germline ends came to 12 bases. Here the CDR3 DNA reads TGTGCCAGGACCCTAGCTCACAATGAGCAGTTCTTC. It codes for CARTLAHNEQFF.

The chain carries TRBV5-5 and TRBJ2-7; D possibly uses TRBD1 or TRBD2 (5 bases each). Per the germline V gene, CDR1 is SGHKS and CDR2 is YYEKEE (reference sequence). V was clipped by 2 bases and J by 6 bases, with 12 bases between them. This CDR3 comprises 13 residues. The CDR3 coding sequence is TGTGCCAGCAGCTTCGGGGACCTCGGCGAGCAGTACTTC. The encoded protein is CASSFGDLGEQYF. Together with reference TRBV5-5 and TRBJ2-7, the CDR3 gives the full variable domain: DAGVTQSPTHLIKTRGQQVTLRCSPISGHKSVSWYQQVLGQGPQFIFQYYEKEERGRGNFPDRFSARQFPNYSSELNVNALLLGDSALYLCASSFGDLGEQYFGPGTRLTVT.

The genes are TRBV4-3 and TRBJ2-1; D is unresolved. The length of the CDR3 is 14 residues. Trimming removed 0 bases from V and 7 bases from J, with 10 bases in between. Germline V gene lookup returns CDR1 LGHNA and CDR2 YSLEER. As DNA, the CDR3 is TGCGCCAGCAGCCAAGATGGTAAGGGTAATGAGCAGTTCTTC. Protein sequence: CASSQDGKGNEQFF.

V usage is TRBV4-2 and J usage is TRBJ2-1; 8 bases are a match to TRBD2. Germline CDR1 reads LGHNA; CDR2 reads YNFKEQ. The CDR3 runs to 16 residues. J lost 7 bases, V lost 5 bases, and 13 bases had no gene match. The CDR3 DNA follows: TGTGCCAGCAGCGAGAAGCGGGGGCACACGGGTAATGAGCAGTTCTTC. It is translated as CASSEKRGHTGNEQFF.

The chain combines TRBV6-6 with TRBJ1-3; possible D gene TRBD1, 6 bases. V gave up 6 bases and J gave up 2 bases, with 11 bases separating them. Germline V gene data show CDR1 as MNHNY and CDR2 as SVGAGI (reference sequence). The CDR3 runs to 14 residues. The DNA for the CDR3 is TGTGCCAGCAGGCCAACAGGGACTGGAAACACCATATATTTT. It specifies CASRPTGTGNTIYF.

The J gene is TRBJ2-7, the V gene TRBV13, with a weak D call TRBD1 (6 bases). Germline assignment: CDR1 PRHDT and CDR2 FYEKMQ (reference sequence). V was trimmed by 4 bases and J by 4 bases, leaving 14 bases between them. The CDR3 is 14 residues long. CDR3 residues: CASSSPGQDYEQYF. CDR3 in DNA: TGTGCCAGCAGCTCACCGGGACAAGATTACGAGCAGTACTTC.

On this clone: A much larger clone lies a single base off, so this may be a read error. The gene calls are TRBV7-9 and TRBJ2-1; 9 nucleotides match TRBD2. This CDR3 spans 15 amino acids. Germline V gene lookup returns CDR1 SEHNR and CDR2 FQNEAQ (reference sequence). V trimming: 1 base; J trimming: 4 bases; junction bases outside the gene matches: 2. The CDR3 DNA reads TGTGCCAGCAGCTTAGGGAGCGGGGGGTACAATGAGCAGTTCTTC. The encoded protein is CASSLGSGGYNEQFF.

The chain has TRBV9 and TRBJ2-3; D gene ambiguous. The CDR3 loop spans 11 amino acids. V lost 1 base and J 5 bases, leaving 2 bases between the germline ends. Germline loops: CDR1 SGDLS, CDR2 YYNGEE. The CDR3 protein is CASSVQDTQYF. The DNA for the CDR3 is TGTGCCAGCAGCGTACAAGATACGCAGTATTTT. Full variable domain (missing parts from reference TRBV9 and TRBJ2-3): DSGVTQTPKHLITATGQRVTLRCSPRSGDLSVYWYQQSLDQGLQFLIQYYNGEERAKGNILERFSAQQFPDLHSELNLSSLELGDSALYFCASSVQDTQYFGPGTRLTVL.

The chain combines TRBV6-5 with TRBJ2-7, with 8 bases lining up with TRBD1. The junction had 7 bases not matched to a gene; V was cut back by 6 bases and J by 0 bases. This CDR3 comprises 15 residues. In germline, CDR1 is MNHEY, CDR2 SVGAGI. CDR3 in amino acids: CASSLGQGFSYEQYF. The DNA of the CDR3 is TGTGCCAGCAGCCTAGGACAGGGCTTCTCCTACGAGCAGTACTTC.

This chain links TRBV5-1 with TRBJ2-7; the D is unclear. V lost 4 bases and J 5 bases, leaving 16 bases between the germline ends. The germline gives CDR1 SGHRS, CDR2 YFSETQ. The CDR3 loop spans 14 amino acids. CDR3 loop: CASSPKGLWDEQYF. The DNA of the CDR3 is TGCGCCAGCAGCCCTAAGGGATTGTGGGACGAGCAGTACTTC.

CDR3 amino acids: CASRFSPNYGYTF. Here the CDR3 DNA reads TGTGCCAGCAGATTCTCACCTAACTATGGCTACACCTTC. The V call is TRBV6-5, the J call TRBJ1-2; no definite D call. CDR1 is MNHEY, CDR2 SVGAGI, per germline. This CDR3 is built from 13 residues. Trimming shortened V by 6 bases and J by 0 bases, and 8 bases separated the two germline ends.

This chain links TRBV4-1 with TRBJ2-1; unclear D gene. The CDR3 is made up of 12 amino acids. Trimming stripped 4 bases from V and 7 bases from J, with 8 bases between. Germline loops: CDR1 MGHRA, CDR2 YSYEKL. The CDR3 DNA follows: TGCGCCAGCAGCCGGTTTGGGAATGAGCAGTTCTTC. It is translated as CASSRFGNEQFF.

The J gene is TRBJ2-6, the V gene TRBV7-9; D is unclear. Looked up from germline, CDR1 is SEHNR and CDR2 is FQNEAQ (reference sequence). V lost 1 base and J lost 0, with 13 bases in between. The CDR3 totals 18 residues. The chain's CDR3 is CASSLVWVEVSGANVLTF. In DNA form, the CDR3 reads TGTGCCAGCAGCTTAGTTTGGGTCGAAGTCTCTGGGGCCAACGTCCTGACTTTC.

The V call is TRBV7-9, the J call TRBJ1-3; 9 bases line up with TRBD1. This CDR3 spans 16 amino acids. Germline V gene lookup returns CDR1 SEHNR and CDR2 FQNEAQ (reference sequence). J was trimmed by 7 bases and V by 1 base; bases with no gene match: 8. CDR3 residues: CASSLGGQGLANTIYF. In nucleotides, the CDR3 is TGTGCCAGCAGCTTAGGGGGACAGGGCTTGGCTAACACCATATATTTT.

This clone was seen once. This sequence joins TRBV7-9 and TRBJ2-3; D call uncertain. Per the germline V gene, CDR1 is SEHNR and CDR2 is FQNEAQ (reference sequence). Trimming pared 5 bases from V and 7 bases from J, leaving 10 bases between. The CDR3 has 12 amino acids. The CDR3 coding sequence is TGTGCCAGCAGCCCTCTAAAAAATACGCAGTATTTT. Encoded protein: CASSPLKNTQYF.

This clone appeared a few times. The rearrangement links TRBV5-4 to TRBJ1-1; a possible D gene is TRBD1 (5 bases). Germline CDR1 and CDR2: SGHNT and YYREEE (reference sequence). The CDR3 consists of 16 residues. Between the trimmed V and J ends, which lost 0 bases and 2 bases, there was a span of 14 bases. The CDR3 here is CASSLDIGVGNTEAFF. For the CDR3, the DNA is TGTGCCAGCAGCTTGGACATAGGGGTTGGTAACACTGAAGCTTTCTTT.

The chain is built from TRBV7-2 and TRBJ2-3; TRBD2 aligns across 13 bases. CDR1 and CDR2 (germline): SGHTA, FQGNSA. The CDR3 has 17 amino acids. After removal of 2 bases from V and 3 bases from J, the junction contained 5 bases not matched to a gene. CDR3 nucleotides: TGTGCCAGCAGCTTATTAGGACTAGCGGGAGCAACAGATACGCAGTATTTT. It translates to CASSLLGLAGATDTQYF.

The chain employs TRBV11-3 and TRBJ2-1; TRBD2 agrees at 7 bases. The CDR3 covers 17 residues. Germline lookup yields CDR1 SGHNT and CDR2 YENEEA. Trimming cost V 2 bases and J 4 bases; bases outside gene matches: 11. The CDR3 reads CASSLSLDAGVYNEQFF. DNA of the CDR3: TGTGCCAGCAGCTTATCCCTCGACGCGGGGGTGTACAATGAGCAGTTCTTC.